This paragraph reports one T cell receptor beta chain. The sample originates from a study of T cell clones after liver transplantation. Study information: Apart from three HCV-positive recipients, transplants were for non-autoimmune, non-viral reasons.

Measured with immunoSEQ multiplex PCR; TCRdb has only the in-frame clones, and not every one. This table holds tens of thousands of clones, about 70% found once. The source of this sequence is a human donor who received a liver transplant. The sequencing used CD4+ T cells from blood, collected before liver transplant.

CDR3 coding DNA: TGCGCCAGCAGCTTCGACATAATCAACACTGAAGCTTTCTTT. Its translation: CASSFDIINTEAFF. V gene TRBV5-1 combines with J gene TRBJ1-1, with unresolved D. The CDR3 totals 14 residues. Trimming took 2 bases from V and 2 from J, leaving 10 bases between them. CDR1 and CDR2 from the germline V gene are SGHRS and YFSETQ.